The 20 T cell receptor beta chains in this list originate from one sample, sequenced in a study of PD-1 blockade in mismatch repair-deficient tumors (dated by TCRdb to 2016 to 2017). The method behind the library was the immunoSEQ multiplex PCR assay. Drawn from immuneACCESS, this table holds only the in-frame rearrangements with V and J called that TCRdb kept. Clones are partly lost; checked studies trace under half to an unresolved V gene and leave the rest unexplained. The sample has more than 95,000 clones on record, around 83% of them singletons. The biggest ten clones account for approximately 13% of the sample. The sample was peripheral blood, taken 44 weeks after starting pembrolizumab. All receptors come from an adult with mismatch repair-deficient cancer.

The chain couples TRBV11-3 to TRBJ2-7; tentatively, D is TRBD1 (5 bases). V lost 1 base, J lost 2 bases, and 15 bases lay in between. The CDR3 spans 16 residues. CDR1 and CDR2 from the germline V gene are SGHNT and YENEEA. The chain's CDR3 is CASSLVGRGTTYEQYF. CDR3 DNA sequence: TGTGCCAGCAGCTTAGTGGGGCGAGGCACCACCTACGAGCAGTACTTC.

The V gene is TRBV9, the J gene TRBJ1-2; D gene ambiguous. CDR1 is SGDLS and CDR2 is YYNGEE in the germline V gene. With 3 bases removed from V and 2 bases from J, the gap between germline ends came to 2 bases. This CDR3 spans 11 amino acids. CDR3 coding DNA: TGTGCCAGCAGCGACAACTATGGCTACACCTTC. It yields the protein CASSDNYGYTF.

J is TRBJ2-3 and V is TRBV6-4, with 13 bases fitting TRBD2. The germline CDR1 and CDR2 sequences are MRHNA and SNTAGT. This CDR3 spans 15 amino acids. V lost 2 bases and J lost 4; bases outside the gene matches: 0. The CDR3 loop is CASSDGTSGADTQYF. DNA of the CDR3: TGTGCCAGCAGTGACGGGACTAGCGGGGCAGATACGCAGTATTTT.

The chain couples TRBV11-2 to TRBJ1-2; D is perhaps TRBD1 (5 bases). The CDR3 is 16 amino acids. Trimming stripped 4 bases from V and 6 bases from J, with 21 bases between. Germline CDR1 is SGHAT and CDR2 is FQNNGV. CDR3 residues: CASSSYRQNKYDGYTF. CDR3 in DNA: TGTGCCAGCAGCTCTTATCGACAGAACAAGTACGATGGCTACACCTTC.

The V gene is TRBV6-1, the J gene TRBJ1-2, with a possible D match to TRBD1 (6 bases). There are 15 residues in the CDR3. The germline CDR1 and CDR2 sequences are MNHNS and SASEGT. V gave up 3 bases and J gave up 5 bases, with 16 bases separating them. The CDR3 loop is CASSDRQARFYGYTF. The CDR3 nucleotides read TGTGCCAGCAGTGACCGACAGGCACGGTTTTATGGCTACACCTTC.

The chain combines TRBV29-1 with TRBJ2-1, with TRBD2 matching 15 bases. The CDR3 covers 22 residues. The germline CDR1 and CDR2 sequences are SQVTM and ANQGSEA. The junction had 21 bases not matched to a gene; V was cut back by 6 bases and J by 0 bases. Here the CDR3 DNA reads TGCAGCGTCGGCCTAGCGGGGGTATGGACTAGCGGGAGGGAGAGCTCCTACAATGAGCAGTTCTTC. As protein: CSVGLAGVWTSGRESSYNEQFF.

The V call is TRBV25-1, the J call TRBJ2-4, with 9 bases identical to TRBD2. Germline trimming cut 2 bases from V and 1 base from J; bases unmatched to any gene: 9. Looked up from germline, CDR1 is MGHDK and CDR2 is SYGVNS. The CDR3 loop spans 18 amino acids. CDR3 nucleotides: TGTGCCAGCAGTGAAGAAGACGGGACTAGCCCCGCCAAAAACATTCAGTACTTC. This translates into CASSEEDGTSPAKNIQYF.

The gene calls are TRBV27 and TRBJ2-1; 7 nucleotides line up with TRBD2. The length of the CDR3 is 17 residues. Germline-derived CDR1 and CDR2 are MNHEY and SMNVEV (reference sequence). Germline trimming cut 2 bases from V and 4 bases from J; bases unmatched to any gene: 11. The CDR3 loop is CASSLASGRLVYNEQFF. The DNA of the CDR3 is TGTGCCAGCAGTTTAGCTAGCGGTCGCCTTGTATACAATGAGCAGTTCTTC.

The chain carries TRBV29-1 and TRBJ1-1; D remains unclear. Trimming cost V 5 bases and J 0 bases, with 10 bases left between them. The CDR3 runs to 13 residues. From germline, CDR1 is SQVTM and CDR2 ANQGSEA. CDR3 protein: CSVSEAVNTEAFF. Written as DNA, the CDR3 is TGCAGCGTTTCGGAGGCCGTGAACACTGAAGCTTTCTTT.

The chain links TRBV6-6 to TRBJ2-1; tentative D call: TRBD2 (6 bases). V was cut by 6 bases and J by 10 bases, with 10 bases left in between. The CDR3 runs to 11 residues. In germline, CDR1 is MNHNY, CDR2 SVGAGI (reference sequence). The CDR3 region has the DNA TGTGCCAGCAGCGGCGGGACGGAGCAGTTCTTC. Protein product: CASSGGTEQFF.

This sequence joins TRBV7-2 and TRBJ2-1, with D perhaps matching TRBD2 (5 bases). This CDR3 has 17 residues. Trimming removed 0 bases from V and 0 bases from J, with 12 bases in between. Germline CDR1 and CDR2: SGHTA and FQGNSA. CDR3 in amino acids: CASSLAARGSSYNEQFF. The CDR3 bases are TGTGCCAGCAGCTTAGCGGCGAGAGGGAGCTCCTACAATGAGCAGTTCTTC.

This chain joins TRBV4-1 and TRBJ2-7, with D possibly being TRBD2 (6 bases). Germline CDR1 reads MGHRA; CDR2 reads YSYEKL. The V end was cut by 8 bases, the J end by 6 bases, with 23 bases between. This CDR3 is 15 amino acids long. CDR3 bases: TGCGCCAGCGCCTGGAGTGGGGCGGGAATTCGCGAGCAGTACTTC. It yields the protein CASAWSGAGIREQYF.

This clone occurred once. A junction boundary mismatches the germline segment, possibly from a read error. The chain links TRBV11-2 to TRBJ2-5, with D tentatively TRBD1 (6 bases). This CDR3 region has 12 residues. CDR1 is SGHAT and CDR2 is FQNNGV in the germline V gene. Here the CDR3 reads CASSQGWEPSHF. The DNA for the CDR3 is TGTGCCAGCAGCCAGGGGTGGGAGCCTTCCCACTTC.

This chain connects TRBV29-1 to TRBJ2-6; 8 bases map to TRBD1. V lost 0 bases and J lost 2; bases outside the gene matches: 6. Germline V gene data show CDR1 as SQVTM and CDR2 as ANQGSEA. This CDR3 has 17 residues. The CDR3: CSVEDTTGVAGANVLTF. In DNA form, the CDR3 reads TGCAGCGTTGAAGATACGACAGGGGTGGCTGGGGCCAACGTCCTGACTTTC.

The gene calls are TRBV14 and TRBJ1-1, with D perhaps TRBD1 (6 bases). V was cut by 1 base and J by 5 bases, with 17 bases left in between. The CDR3 runs to 16 residues. CDR1 is SGHDN and CDR2 is FVKESK in the germline V gene. The CDR3 is CASSQVGTPVRTEAFF. The DNA of the CDR3 is TGTGCCAGCAGCCAAGTAGGGACACCCGTGCGAACTGAAGCTTTCTTT.

Concerning this clone: One base separates it from a far larger clone, so it is likely a read error. The chain combines TRBV6-4 with TRBJ2-7; D may be TRBD1 (5 bases). With 3 bases removed from V and 5 bases from J, the gap between germline ends came to 11 bases. CDR1 is MRHNA, CDR2 SNTAGT, per germline. This CDR3 comprises 13 residues. The DNA for the CDR3 is TGTGCCAGCAGTGATAGTCAGGGTAACGAGCAGTACTTC. Translated: CASSDSQGNEQYF.

V is TRBV2 and J is TRBJ1-2, with 9 bases that match TRBD1. This CDR3 is built from 14 residues. J was trimmed by 4 bases and V by 6 bases; bases with no gene match: 6. Germline-derived CDR1 and CDR2 are SNHLY and FYNNEI. CDR3 protein: CASRRTGEGYGYTF. In nucleotides, the CDR3 is TGTGCCAGCAGAAGGACAGGGGAGGGCTATGGCTACACCTTC.

This chain connects TRBV6-5 to TRBJ2-1; maybe TRBD2 (5 bases). The CDR3 is made up of 14 amino acids. Germline-derived CDR1 and CDR2 are MNHEY and SVGAGI. Trimming cost V 0 bases and J 5 bases, with 8 bases left between them. The CDR3, as DNA: TGTGCCAGCAGTTACTCGAGGGCCCACAATGAGCAGTTCTTC. Translating it yields CASSYSRAHNEQFF.

This rearrangement joins TRBV27 to TRBJ2-7; 8 bases are a match to TRBD1. Germline V gene data show CDR1 as MNHEY and CDR2 as SMNVEV (reference sequence). The V segment lost 3 bases and the J segment 6 bases; nucleotides outside the gene matches: 10. The CDR3 sequence is 15 residues long. The CDR3 sequence: CASSFLGQGAVEQYF. As DNA, the CDR3 is TGTGCCAGCAGTTTTTTGGGGCAGGGGGCCGTCGAGCAGTACTTC.

CDR3: CSAATGTYNEQFF. The CDR3 DNA reads as TGCAGCGCTGCCACAGGTACCTACAATGAGCAGTTCTTC. The rearrangement uses TRBV29-1 and TRBJ2-1; D perhaps matches TRBD1 (5 bases). Deletions cut 7 bases from V and 2 bases from J, with 12 bases between. This CDR3 has 13 amino acids. In germline, CDR1 is SQVTM, CDR2 ANQGSEA.